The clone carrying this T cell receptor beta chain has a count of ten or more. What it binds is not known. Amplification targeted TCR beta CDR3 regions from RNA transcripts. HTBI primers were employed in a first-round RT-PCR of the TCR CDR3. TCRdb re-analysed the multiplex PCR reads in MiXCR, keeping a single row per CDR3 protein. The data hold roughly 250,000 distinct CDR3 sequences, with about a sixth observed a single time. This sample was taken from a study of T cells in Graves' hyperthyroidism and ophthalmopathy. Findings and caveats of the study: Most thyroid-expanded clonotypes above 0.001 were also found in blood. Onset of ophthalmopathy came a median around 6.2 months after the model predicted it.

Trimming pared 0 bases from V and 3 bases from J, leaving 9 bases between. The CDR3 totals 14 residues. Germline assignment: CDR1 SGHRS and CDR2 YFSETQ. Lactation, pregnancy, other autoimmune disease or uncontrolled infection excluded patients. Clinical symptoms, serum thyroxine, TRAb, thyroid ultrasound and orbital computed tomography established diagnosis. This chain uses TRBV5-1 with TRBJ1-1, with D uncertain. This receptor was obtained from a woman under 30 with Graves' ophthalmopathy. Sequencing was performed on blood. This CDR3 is CASSLDGPHTEAFF. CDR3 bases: TGCGCCAGCAGCTTGGACGGACCCCACACTGAAGCTTTCTTT.